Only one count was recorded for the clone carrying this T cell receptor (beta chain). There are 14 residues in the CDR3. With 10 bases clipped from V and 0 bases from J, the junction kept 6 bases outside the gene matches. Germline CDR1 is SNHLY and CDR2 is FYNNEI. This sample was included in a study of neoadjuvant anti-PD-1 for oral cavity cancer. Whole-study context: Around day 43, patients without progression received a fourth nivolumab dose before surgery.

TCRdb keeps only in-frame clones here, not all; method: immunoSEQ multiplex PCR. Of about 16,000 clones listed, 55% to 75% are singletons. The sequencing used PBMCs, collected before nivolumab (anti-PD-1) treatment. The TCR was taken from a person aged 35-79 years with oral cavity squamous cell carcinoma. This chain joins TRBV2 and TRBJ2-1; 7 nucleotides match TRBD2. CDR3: CATKGLRSYNEQFF. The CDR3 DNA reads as TGTGCCACCAAGGGACTACGCTCCTACAATGAGCAGTTCTTC.